These 5 T cell receptor beta chains were sequenced from one sample in a study of response to subunit inactivated influenza vaccine. TCRdb reprocessed the RT-PCR reads via MiXCR and lists one record per CDR3 protein. The table lists around 480,000 distinct CDR3 sequences, 16% of them singletons. This sample comprised CD4+ T cells sorted from PBMCs, obtained roughly 24 months after vaccination. These receptors all stem from a man aged 45 to 70 who received an inactivated influenza vaccine.

The V call is TRBV4-3, the J call TRBJ1-2, with TRBD1 identical over 10 bases. CDR3 size: 15 residues. The V gene end was trimmed by 2 bases and the J gene end by 6 bases; junction bases not matched to a gene: 6. Germline V gives CDR1 LGHNA, CDR2 YSLEER. DNA for the CDR3: TGCGCCAGCAGCCAACCGACAGGGGGCCGGGATGGCTACACCTTC. It translates to CASSQPTGGRDGYTF.

This clonotype was observed a few times. This chain's CDR3 is CASFSLDRTNTEAFF. In DNA form, the CDR3 reads TGTGCCAGCTTCAGTCTCGACCGGACAAACACTGAAGCTTTCTTT. The chain joins TRBV6-1 to TRBJ1-1; D possibly corresponds to TRBD1 (5 bases). V lost 8 bases to trimming and J lost 2 bases, with 18 bases between them. CDR3 length: 15 residues. Germline V lookup: CDR1 MNHNS, CDR2 SASEGT.

This clonotype was counted ten times or more. At one end the junction does not follow the germline gene, possibly because of a read error. The chain joins TRBV20-1 to TRBJ2-2, with TRBD2 as a possible D gene (6 bases). The CDR3 runs 14 residues. Germline V gives CDR1 DFQATT, CDR2 SNEGSKA (reference sequence). DNA of the CDR3: TGCAGTGCAAGAGGACTACAGAACACCGGGGAGCTGTTTTTT. Protein: CSARGLQNTGELFF.

This clonotype was observed a few times. The chain uses TRBV7-2 and TRBJ2-3; 8 positions match TRBD1. Germline-derived CDR1 and CDR2 are SGHTA and FQGNSA. CDR3 size: 17 residues. J lost 0 bases, V lost 1 base, and 6 bases had no gene match. The chain's CDR3 is CASSLGTGGRSTDTQYF. The CDR3 DNA reads TGTGCCAGCAGCTTAGGCACAGGGGGGAGGAGCACAGATACGCAGTATTTT.

The rearrangement joins TRBV5-1 to TRBJ2-5, with 9 bases identical to TRBD2. Unmatched junction bases numbered 6, after V lost 4 bases and J lost 2 bases. The CDR3 spans 15 residues. The germline V gene encodes CDR1 SGHRS and CDR2 YFSETQ. The CDR3 DNA sequence: TGCGCCAGCAGCGAAGGGACTAGCAGACAAGAGACCCAGTACTTC. Translated, it gives CASSEGTSRQETQYF.